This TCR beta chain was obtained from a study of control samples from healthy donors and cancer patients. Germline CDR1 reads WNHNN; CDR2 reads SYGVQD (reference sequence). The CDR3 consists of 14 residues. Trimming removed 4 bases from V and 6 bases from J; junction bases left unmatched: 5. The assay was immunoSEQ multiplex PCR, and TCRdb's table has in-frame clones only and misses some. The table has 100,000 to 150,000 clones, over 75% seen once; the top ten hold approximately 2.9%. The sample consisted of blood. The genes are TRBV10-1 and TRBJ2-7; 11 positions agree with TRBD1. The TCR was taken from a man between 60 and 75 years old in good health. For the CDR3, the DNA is TGCGCCAGCAGTGCAACCGGGACAGGGGGCGAGCAGTACTTC. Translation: CASSATGTGGEQYF.